A single sample gave rise to the 11 T cell receptor beta chains below, sequenced in a study of cytomegalovirus exposure and HLA in healthy donors. Using immunoSEQ multiplex PCR, the repertoire was profiled, and TCRdb retains in-frame clones only, with some absent. This table has 130,000 to 150,000 clones, 90% appearing once. Sequencing was performed on PBMCs. Every receptor here comes from a woman aged 25-40 years in good health and CMV-seropositive.

The chain couples TRBV5-5 to TRBJ2-1; maybe TRBD2 (6 bases). Per the germline V gene, CDR1 is SGHKS and CDR2 is YYEKEE (reference sequence). The V end lost 2 bases, the J end lost 6 bases, and 18 bases lay between the germline ends. The CDR3 has 16 residues. The CDR3 here is CASSFYGGVAANEQFF. The CDR3 DNA reads as TGTGCCAGCAGCTTCTACGGTGGGGTAGCGGCCAATGAGCAGTTCTTC.

The chain carries TRBV5-6 and TRBJ1-1; 9 nucleotides align to TRBD1. Germline CDR1 is SGHDT and CDR2 is YYEEEE. J lost 1 base, V lost 0 bases, and 1 base had no gene match. The CDR3 is made up of 15 amino acids. CDR3 protein: CASSLGTGENTEAFF. The CDR3 DNA is TGTGCCAGCAGCTTGGGGACAGGGGAGAACACTGAAGCTTTCTTT.

The CDR3 loop is CASSLGTSGRVNEQFF. CDR3 bases: TGCGCCAGCAGCTTGGGGACTAGCGGGAGAGTGAATGAGCAGTTCTTC. The chain recombines TRBV5-1 with TRBJ2-1; TRBD2 agrees at 13 bases. The length of the CDR3 is 16 residues. J lost 7 bases, V lost 0 bases, and 4 bases had no gene match. The germline gives CDR1 SGHRS, CDR2 YFSETQ.

J is TRBJ1-5 and V is TRBV2; 8 bases line up with TRBD1. The CDR3 totals 15 residues. The V segment lost 6 bases and the J segment 3 bases; nucleotides outside the gene matches: 7. The germline V gene has CDR1 SNHLY and CDR2 FYNNEI. Here the CDR3 reads CASSETGAINQPQHF. The DNA for the CDR3 is TGTGCCAGCAGCGAGACAGGGGCCATCAATCAGCCCCAGCATTTT.

The DNA for the CDR3 is TGTGCCAGCAGCCGTGCGGGACAGGGGAGCACTGAAGCTTTCTTT. Translated, it gives CASSRAGQGSTEAFF. The chain employs TRBV5-4 and TRBJ1-1, with 10 bases fitting TRBD1. The CDR3 is 15 amino acids. Germline assignment: CDR1 SGHNT and CDR2 YYREEE (reference sequence). The trim removed 4 bases at V and 4 bases at J, leaving 7 bases unmatched.

The chain joins TRBV2 to TRBJ2-1; 8 positions match TRBD2. Germline lookup yields CDR1 SNHLY and CDR2 FYNNEI. This CDR3 spans 17 amino acids. With V trimmed by 7 bases and J by 0 bases, 11 bases remained unmatched. DNA of the CDR3: TGTGCCAGCAAACCGACCGTAGCGGGGAGCTCCTACAATGAGCAGTTCTTC. This translates into CASKPTVAGSSYNEQFF.

Only one count was recorded for this clone. The J gene is TRBJ2-5, the V gene TRBV6-6, with 10 nucleotides matching TRBD2. From germline, CDR1 is MNHNY and CDR2 SVGAGI (reference sequence). The CDR3 is 14 residues long. Unmatched junction bases numbered 1, after V lost 5 bases and J lost 1 base. The CDR3 region is CASSRLAGQETQYF. In nucleotides, the CDR3 is TGTGCCAGCAGTCGACTAGCGGGCCAAGAGACCCAGTACTTC.

The chain has TRBV5-1 and TRBJ2-3, with 7 bases identical to TRBD2. Germline assignment: CDR1 SGHRS and CDR2 YFSETQ. This CDR3 has 16 residues. The junction had 6 bases not matched to a gene; V was cut back by 2 bases and J by 0 bases. This CDR3 reads CASSFMPSGSTDTQYF. DNA for the CDR3: TGCGCCAGCAGCTTCATGCCTAGCGGAAGCACAGATACGCAGTATTTT.

The V gene is TRBV2, the J gene TRBJ1-5; D not certain. This CDR3 has 13 residues. Trimming took off 7 bases at V and 0 bases at J, with 7 bases between the two ends. Germline CDR1 and CDR2: SNHLY and FYNNEI. DNA for the CDR3: TGTGCCAGCAACCAGAATAGCAATCAGCCCCAGCATTTT. Translation gives CASNQNSNQPQHF.

This rearrangement joins TRBV6-1 to TRBJ2-7; 10 bases fit TRBD1. Per the germline V gene, CDR1 is MNHNS and CDR2 is SASEGT. With 7 bases clipped from V and 7 bases from J, the junction kept 10 bases outside the gene matches. The CDR3 runs to 14 residues. The CDR3 here is CASTPGQGGWEQYF. The CDR3 nucleotides are TGTGCCAGCACCCCCGGACAGGGGGGTTGGGAGCAGTACTTC.

The rearrangement joins TRBV7-6 to TRBJ2-5; possibly TRBD1 for D (6 bases). V was pared by 6 bases and J by 4 bases, with 12 bases between. The germline V gene encodes CDR1 SGHVS and CDR2 FNYEAQ. CDR3 length equals 13 residues. The CDR3 DNA is TGTGCCAGCAGTTGGGACATTCGAGAGACCCAGTACTTC. Translating it yields CASSWDIRETQYF.